This T cell receptor (beta chain) is from a study of human T cells and chemical hapten exposure. The overall study: Chiefly female patients presented with alopecia areata, totalis or universalis.

Study-wide results and caveats: Patch test score rose with PT1 expanded TCR count, significant at thresholds 8, 16 and 32, not 4. The study found expanded TCRs formed significantly more large CDR3 similarity clusters than controls.

Authors' analysis steps: Between roughly 20,000 and 690,600 TCRs appeared in each sample, and the median stood at 95,638. TCRdb redid the calling of the RACE reads with MiXCR, one entry per CDR3 protein. None of the V and J calls come from the authors' own analysis; TCRdb made them. Among 90,000 to 110,000 distinct CDR3 sequences, roughly a tenth were seen once, and the ten largest hold 2.5% to 3.5%. Regarding time point: patch test 2, 6 weeks after DPC sensitization. Treatment indicated: therapeutic diphenylcyclopropenone sensitization with weekly scalp DPC. This clonotype was seen a handful of times. The antigen is unknown. Germline V lookup: CDR1 DFQATT, CDR2 SNEGSKA (reference sequence). V shed 5 bases, J shed 3 bases, and the junction held 7 bases outside the gene matches. The CDR3 sequence is 16 residues long.

The chain employs TRBV20-1 and TRBJ1-6; 10 bases agree with TRBD1. Sequencing used whole blood, obtained in connection with sensitization to the hapten diphenylcyclopropenone (DPC). This TCR was recovered from a woman in her 40s with alopecia areata. Some clones in this sample may be carry-over from other donors' samples. CDR3 coding DNA: TGCAGTGCTTCCGGGACAGGGGCACACTATAATTCACCCCTCCACTTT. It encodes CSASGTGAHYNSPLHF.